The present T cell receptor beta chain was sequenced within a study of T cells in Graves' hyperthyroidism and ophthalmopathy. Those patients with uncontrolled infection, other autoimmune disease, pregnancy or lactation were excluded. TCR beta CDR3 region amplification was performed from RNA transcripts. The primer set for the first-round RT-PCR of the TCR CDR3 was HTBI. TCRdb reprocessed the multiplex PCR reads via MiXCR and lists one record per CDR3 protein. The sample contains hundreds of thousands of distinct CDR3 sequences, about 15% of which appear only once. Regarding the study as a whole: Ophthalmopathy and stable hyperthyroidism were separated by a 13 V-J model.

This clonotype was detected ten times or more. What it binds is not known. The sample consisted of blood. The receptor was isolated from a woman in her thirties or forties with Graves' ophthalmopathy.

CDR3 coding DNA: TGTGCCAGCAGCGATAACTCTCAAGAGACCCAGTACTTC. It codes for CASSDNSQETQYF. This chain joins TRBV11-2 and TRBJ2-5; no clear D gene. Germline CDR1 and CDR2: SGHAT and FQNNGV. Trimming left V 5 bases short and J 2 bases short, with 9 bases between. The CDR3 has 13 residues. The full variable domain, with the rest looked up from reference TRBV11-2 and TRBJ2-5, is EAGVAQSPRYKIIEKRQSVAFWCNPISGHATLYWYQQILGQGPKLLIQFQNNGVVDDSQLPKDRFSAERLKGVDSTLKIQPAKLEDSAVYLCASSDNSQETQYFGPGTRLLVL.